The sequence of this TCR beta chain was determined in a study of tumor-infiltrating lymphocytes in primary liver carcinoma. Regarding the study as a whole: Only about 7-24% of top clones spanned all five tumor regions.

From about 19-30 mg of unsorted bulk tissue, DNA and RNA were co-extracted together. Production of TCR beta cDNA used around 0.45 ug total RNA together with a constant-region primer. Three-round nested multiplex PCR performed with slightly modified ARM-PCR produced the TCR beta libraries. The two initial PCR rounds, around 10 cycles each, used TRBV1-TRBV30 forward and C-beta reverse primers. One entry per CDR3 protein results from TCRdb running MiXCR on the multiplex PCR reads. In the table there are roughly 50,000 distinct CDR3 sequences, about 80% of which are singletons. With regard to this clonotype: The antigen remains unidentified. As the CDR3 is not closed by the conserved phenylalanine or tryptophan, this likely results from a read error. The limits of the CDR3 on the DNA are not certain, so only TCRdb's listed CDR3 is given.

The CDR3 is 13 amino acids long, termini counted. CDR1 and CDR2 from the germline V gene are MDHEN and SYDVKM. The sequencing input was liver tumor tissue from sampling region 2. Subset given: tumor region T2, inferior pole. The clonotype comes from a man in his forties or fifties with primary liver carcinoma and hepatitis B virus infection. The chain has TRBV28 and TRBJ2-1; the tabulated D call, TRBD2, remains unverified against the DNA. CDR3 residues: CASKEAGDNEHFI.